This TCR beta chain was identified in a study of radiotherapy plus CTLA-4 blockade in lung cancer. Looking at the study overall: Disease control reached over 30%, with objective responses in approximately 17%.

Those with chemo-refractory metastatic non-small-cell lung cancer were treated with focal radiation combined with CTLA-4 blockade using ipilimumab. TCRdb keeps only in-frame clones here, not all; method: immunoSEQ multiplex PCR. The table lists 30,000 to 35,000 clones, roughly 70% of them singletons. Germline V gives CDR1 SGDLS, CDR2 YYNGEE. The CDR3 contains 15 residues. The V gene lost 0 bases and the J gene lost 0 bases, with 6 bases spanning the gap. For this clone: Antigen specificity is unknown. Other DNA sequences in this specimen translate into the identical CDR3.

General observations from the study: Clones derived from tumor TCRs expanded in blood after radiotherapy plus ipilimumab. How blood T cell clones changed early, along with interferon-beta, reportedly forecast response best.

The chain is built from TRBV9 and TRBJ2-2; D is unclear. Here the sequenced sample was peripheral blood, taken from a patient treated with radiotherapy plus ipilimumab. This TCR derives from a human donor with non-small cell lung cancer who had stable disease on radiotherapy plus ipilimumab. The CDR3 is CASSVGGSNTGELFF. CDR3 in DNA: TGTGCCAGCAGCGTAGGGGGTTCGAACACCGGGGAGCTGTTTTTT.